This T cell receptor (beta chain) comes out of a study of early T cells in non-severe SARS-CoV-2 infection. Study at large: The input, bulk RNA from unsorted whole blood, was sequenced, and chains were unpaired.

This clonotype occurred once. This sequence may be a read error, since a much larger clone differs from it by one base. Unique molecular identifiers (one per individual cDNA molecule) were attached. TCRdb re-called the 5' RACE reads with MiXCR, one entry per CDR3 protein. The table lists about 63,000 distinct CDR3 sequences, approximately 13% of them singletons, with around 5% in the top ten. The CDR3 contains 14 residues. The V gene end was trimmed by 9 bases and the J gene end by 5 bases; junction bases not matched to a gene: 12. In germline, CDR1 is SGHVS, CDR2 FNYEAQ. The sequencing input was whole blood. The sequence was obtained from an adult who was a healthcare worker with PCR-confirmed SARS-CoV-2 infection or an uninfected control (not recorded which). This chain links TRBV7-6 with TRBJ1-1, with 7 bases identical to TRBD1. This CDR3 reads CARRLDRVETEAFF. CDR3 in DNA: TGTGCCAGACGTCTCGACAGGGTGGAGACTGAAGCTTTCTTT.